Listed below are T cell receptor beta chains from one sample, sequenced in a study of identical twins. TCRdb passed the 5' RACE reads through MiXCR, listing each CDR3 protein once. The table includes around 480,000 distinct CDR3 sequences, 12% to 15% detected once. The data were also submitted as part of a second study, on yellow fever vaccine responses in identical twins.

The sequenced sample consisted of CD4+ T cells sorted from blood. The receptors here all came from a woman between 18 and 30 years old in good health. Each CDR3 is given with its conserved first and last residue. D genes are given only for firm matches. Size is stated for part of the rows, as once, few or many counts, or as a class when the clone is expanded.

clone_size	v_call	j_call	d_call	cdr3_nt	cdr3_aa
few	TRBV20-1	TRBJ2-1	TRBD1	TGCAGTGCTAGATCCAGGGGGCGAACCAATGAGCAGTTCTTC	CSARSRGRTNEQFF
many	TRBV11-1	TRBJ2-2	NA	TGTGCCAGCAGCTTAGGCTTGGCAGACAACACCGGGGAGCTGTTTTTT	CASSLGLADNTGELFF
many	TRBV6-1	TRBJ2-2	TRBD1	TGTGCCAGCAGGCTGGGACAGGGGTTCTTCACCGGGGAGCTGTTTTTT	CASRLGQGFFTGELFF
NA	TRBV24-1	TRBJ2-2	NA	TGTGCCACCAGTGACACGGCGAGCGTAGAGAACACCGGGGAGCTGTTTTTT	CATSDTASVENTGELFF
few	TRBV6-2/TRBV6-3	TRBJ2-7	NA	TGTGCCAGCAGAATTACCGGTCTGTCCTACGAGCAGTACTTC	CASRITGLSYEQYF
NA	TRBV10-3	TRBJ2-7	NA	TGTGCCATCAGTGCCGACAGTGCCGGCAACCACTACGAGCAGTACTTC	CAISADSAGNHYEQYF
NA	TRBV10-3	TRBJ2-1	TRBD2	TGTGCCATCAGTACCCCAGCTGGACTAGCGGGAGGGTGGTACGGCAATGAGCAGTTCTTC	CAISTPAGLAGGWYGNEQFF
many	TRBV29-1	TRBJ2-3	TRBD2	TGCAGCGTCGCTTTAGCGGGAAGAGATACGCAGTATTTT	CSVALAGRDTQYF
NA	TRBV7-9	TRBJ2-2	NA	TGTGCCAGCAGCCCCCGACAGGTTACTAGCGCCAAGCTGTTTTTT	CASSPRQVTSAKLFF
few	TRBV20-1	TRBJ1-1	TRBD1	TGCAGTGCTCAATGGGACAGAACGAACACTGAAGCTTTCTTT	CSAQWDRTNTEAFF
few	TRBV9	TRBJ2-3	NA	TGTGCCAGCAGCGTAAAGGCCGTGGGCACAGATACGCAGTATTTT	CASSVKAVGTDTQYF
NA	TRBV7-2	TRBJ2-7	NA	TGTGCCAGCAGCTTGAGACCTGGGGACCCCTACGAGCAGTACTTC	CASSLRPGDPYEQYF
many	TRBV5-1	TRBJ2-7	TRBD1	TGCGCCAGCAGCTTGGGGACAGGAGGCTACGAGCAGTACTTC	CASSLGTGGYEQYF
NA	TRBV29-1	TRBJ2-5	NA	TGCAGCGCCGGACCTCGAGGAGAGACCCAGTACTTC	CSAGPRGETQYF
NA	TRBV30	TRBJ2-3	TRBD2	TGTGCCTGGAGTGTACTGGCGGGAGGGATAGATACGCAGTATTTT	CAWSVLAGGIDTQYF
NA	TRBV28	TRBJ2-5	NA	TGTGCCAGCGGGACTGTAGGATCGGGTTTAAAGACCCAGTACTTC	CASGTVGSGLKTQYF
few	TRBV20-1	TRBJ2-5	TRBD2	TGCAGTGCTAGAGACCTAGCGGGAGGGCGAGAGACCCAGTACTTC	CSARDLAGGRETQYF
NA	TRBV20-1	TRBJ2-3	TRBD2	TGCAGTGCTGTAAGCGGGAGTTATCCAGATACGCAGTATTTT	CSAVSGSYPDTQYF
few	TRBV10-3	TRBJ2-2	NA	TGTGCCATCAGTGAGTCACCGACTGGGAACACCGGGGAGCTGTTTTTT	CAISESPTGNTGELFF
many	TRBV15	TRBJ1-1	NA	TGTGCCACCAGCAGAACAGAGGTGACTGAAGCTTTCTTT	CATSRTEVTEAFF
few	TRBV6-2/TRBV6-3	TRBJ1-2	NA	TGTGCCAGCAGTTCCCGACACTACTATGGCTACACCTTC	CASSSRHYYGYTF
few	TRBV6-5	TRBJ2-2	TRBD1	TGTGCCAGCAGTTACTCCCGGGACAGGGCTGGGGAGCTGTTTTTT	CASSYSRDRAGELFF
NA	TRBV30	TRBJ2-3	NA	TGTGCCTGGAGTGGGGGGCAGGGGCCCACAGATACGCAGTATTTT	CAWSGGQGPTDTQYF
NA	TRBV5-1	TRBJ2-7	NA	TGCGCCAGCAGCTTAGGGAGCACCACCTTCTCCTACGAGCAGTACTTC	CASSLGSTTFSYEQYF
few	TRBV7-2	TRBJ2-7	NA	TGTGCCAGCAGCTTACGGAGCGAGAAACCCTACGAGCAGTACTTC	CASSLRSEKPYEQYF
few	TRBV28	TRBJ2-3	TRBD2	TGTGCCAGCAGTCCCATCCTTGATAGCGGGAGCCCAGATACGCAGTATTTT	CASSPILDSGSPDTQYF
NA	TRBV29-1	TRBJ1-1	NA	TGCAGCGTTGTATTAAGGGGCTCGGCTTTCTTT	CSVVLRGSAFF
many	TRBV12-3/TRBV12-4	TRBJ1-1	NA	TGTGCCAGCAGTTTAGGGACAACCAACACTGAAGCTTTCTTT	CASSLGTTNTEAFF
many	TRBV19	TRBJ2-2	TRBD1	TGTGCCAGTAGGGACGGGACAGTGAACACCGGGGAGCTGTTTTTT	CASRDGTVNTGELFF
few	TRBV6-5	TRBJ2-2	TRBD2	TGTGCCAGCAGTTACATTACTAGCGGTACTGCCACCGGGGAGCTGTTTTTT	CASSYITSGTATGELFF
NA	TRBV28	TRBJ2-5	NA	TGTGCCAGCAGGGGGTCAGGGTATAGAGAAGAGACCCAGTACTTC	CASRGSGYREETQYF
few	TRBV24-1	TRBJ2-7	NA	TGTGCCACCAGTGATTTAAGAGGCGAGCAGTACTTC	CATSDLRGEQYF
NA	TRBV11-2	TRBJ2-7	TRBD2	TGTGCCAGCAGCTTTGGTCCGGGCGGGAGAAACTGGGGCGAGCAGTACTTC	CASSFGPGGRNWGEQYF
NA	TRBV5-1	TRBJ1-1	NA	TGCGCCAGCAGCCCTTCTGGGGCTGATACTGAAGCTTTCTTT	CASSPSGADTEAFF
few	TRBV7-2	TRBJ2-5	NA	TGTGCCAGCAGCTCTACCAGGAAAGAGACCCAGTACTTC	CASSSTRKETQYF
few	TRBV10-3	TRBJ1-1	TRBD1	TGTGCCACGACCACAGGGGAAGGCACTGAAGCTTTCTTT	CATTTGEGTEAFF
NA	TRBV20-1	TRBJ1-6	TRBD1	TGCAGTGCTCTGCTTCCGGGACAGCTTAATTCACCCCTCCACTTT	CSALLPGQLNSPLHF
many	TRBV12-3/TRBV12-4	TRBJ2-3	NA	TGTGCCAGCAGATCAGATACAGATACGCAGTATTTT	CASRSDTDTQYF
few	TRBV7-9	TRBJ1-1	NA	TGTGCGGGCAGGCAGGCGGACACTGAAGCTTTCTTT	CAGRQADTEAFF
NA	TRBV4-1	TRBJ2-6	NA	TGCGCCAGCAGCCAAGACCTGGGAGGAGCCTCTGGGGCCAACGTCCTGACTTTC	CASSQDLGGASGANVLTF
NA	TRBV18	TRBJ2-7	NA	TGTGCCAGCTCACCAAACCAATACGAGCAGTACTTC	CASSPNQYEQYF
NA	TRBV20-1	TRBJ2-3	NA	TGCAGTGCTAGGGGTGGGCCCGTGGGACTTACGCAGTATTTT	CSARGGPVGLTQYF